What follows are 3 T cell receptor beta chains derived from one specimen sequenced in a study of post-analysis software for immune sequencing data. The antigens of these receptors remain unknown. Included in the TCR beta cDNA libraries were unique molecular identifiers. One entry per CDR3 protein results from TCRdb running MiXCR on the PCR reads. The sample includes approximately 770,000 distinct CDR3 sequences, around 46% of them seen just once. Whole-study findings and limits: The five TRBV segments detected at higher frequency in patients than in controls included TRBV5-6, TRBV5-1 and TRBV20-1.

Sequenced input: blood. The receptors come from a girl between 10 and 17 years old with multiple sclerosis.

The J gene is TRBJ2-7, the V gene TRBV3-1; the match to TRBD2 covers 11 bases. After removal of 3 bases from V and 3 bases from J, the junction contained 10 bases not matched to a gene. This CDR3 is built from 17 residues. From germline, CDR1 is LGHDT and CDR2 YNNKEL (reference sequence). CDR3 residues: CASSHSWGLAEYYEQYF. The CDR3 nucleotides read TGTGCCAGCAGCCACTCCTGGGGACTAGCGGAATACTACGAGCAGTACTTC.

The chain joins TRBV27 to TRBJ2-7; TRBD1 aligns across 7 bases. The CDR3 spans 14 residues. V dropped 6 bases and J dropped 2; count of bases not matched to a gene: 7. Germline V lookup: CDR1 MNHEY, CDR2 SMNVEV (reference sequence). The CDR3 coding sequence is TGTGCCAGCAGCCGAACCGGGACAGCCTACGAGCAGTACTTC. Translated: CASSRTGTAYEQYF.

The chain employs TRBV20-1 and TRBJ2-3; 12 nucleotides match TRBD2. Germline loops: CDR1 DFQATT, CDR2 SNEGSKA (reference sequence). V shed 4 bases and J 2 bases; nucleotides not matched to a gene: 4. The CDR3 has 15 amino acids. The CDR3 loop reads CSATGLAGPTDTQYF. CDR3 in DNA: TGCAGTGCTACCGGACTAGCGGGACCCACAGATACGCAGTATTTT.